The 5 T cell receptor beta chains listed next were all sequenced from one sample in a study of CD8 T cells in ankylosing spondylitis (TCRdb year 2017). Study-wide findings and limitations: A TCR beta motif of about 8 highly homologous amino acid variants appeared characteristic of blood from ankylosing spondylitis patients.

The library was prepared using 5' RACE. The data were produced on an Illumina HiSeq 2500. Using fastp trimming at Q25 and MiXCR clonotype assembly, TCRdb reanalyzed the public sequencing data and kept in-frame beta chains. Here each entry gathers all rows of one CDR3 protein and keeps the most common genes and DNA. The sample table contains about 460,000 distinct CDR3 sequences; only one count was recorded for approximately 5.3% of them. The ten most abundant clones make up roughly 3.2% of the sample. Which antigens these TCRs recognize remains unknown. Sequenced: blood, either unsorted or a sorted T cell fraction (not recorded which). Receptors originate from a male donor with ankylosing spondylitis.

There are many counts of this clonotype. The CDR3 coding sequence is TGCAGTGCTAGAGATCAACTGCGACAGTGGGAACGGTACTTC. This codes for CSARDQLRQWERYF. This chain connects TRBV20-1 to TRBJ2-7; a weak D match, TRBD1 (5 bases). Germline-derived CDR1 and CDR2 are DFQATT and SNEGSKA (reference sequence). This CDR3 comprises 14 residues. Trimming shortened V by 0 bases and J by 12 bases, and 21 bases separated the two germline ends.

The J gene is TRBJ1-5, the V gene TRBV7-9; 7 nucleotides match TRBD1. The CDR3 has 13 residues. The V gene's germline CDR1 is SEHNR and CDR2 FQNEAQ (reference sequence). After removal of 7 bases from V and 10 bases from J, the junction contained 10 bases not matched to a gene. The DNA for the CDR3 is TGTGCCAGCACCGGACAGGAGGGTGAACCCCAGCATTTT. The encoded protein is CASTGQEGEPQHF. Looking up the rest from reference TRBV7-9 and TRBJ1-5 gives the full variable domain: DTGVSQNPRHKITKRGQNVTFRCDPISEHNRLYWYRQTLGQGPEFLTYFQNEAQLEKSRLLSDRFSAERPKGSFSTLEIQRTEQGDSAMYLCASTGQEGEPQHFGDGTRLSIL.

This clonotype was seen ten or more times. This chain uses TRBV4-3 with TRBJ2-2, with D tentatively TRBD1 (7 bases). The CDR3 has 17 amino acids. Trimming removed 8 bases from V and 8 bases from J, with 27 bases in between. Germline loops: CDR1 LGHNA, CDR2 YSLEER. The DNA for the CDR3 is TGCGCCAGCGGACAATTAGGGGGGACAGATTTCTCGGGGGAGCTGTTTTTT. Translated, it gives CASGQLGGTDFSGELFF.

This clonotype was observed a handful of times. The genes are TRBV20-1 and TRBJ1-1; no firm D call. Germline V gives CDR1 DFQATT, CDR2 SNEGSKA (reference sequence). CDR3 length: 11 residues. V lost 7 bases and J 12 bases, leaving 18 bases between the germline ends. Written as DNA, the CDR3 is TGCAGTGTCGGCTTAAATCTAAGGTCTTTCTTT. Protein: CSVGLNLRSFF.

Remarks on this clonotype: A much larger clone differs by one base, so this may be a read error. The chain combines TRBV15 with TRBJ2-5; tentatively, D is TRBD1 or TRBD2 (6 bases each). The CDR3 loop spans 13 amino acids. Per the germline V gene, CDR1 is LNHNV and CDR2 is YYDKDF (reference sequence). CDR3 residues: CATSPRGQEAQYF. CDR3 bases: TGTGCCACCAGCCCTCGGGGGCAAGAGGCCCAGTACTTC.